This is a list of T cell receptor beta chains from one sample in a study of OX40 agonist ivuxolimab in advanced cancers. Data came from immunoSEQ multiplex PCR; TCRdb stores just in-frame clones and leaves some out. The sample lists 75,000 to 90,000 clones; just under 90% were seen once. The sample here was CD4+ or CD8+ T cells sorted from blood, taken in a trial of the OX40 agonist ivuxolimab. The receptors originated from an adult with an advanced solid tumor such as melanoma, head and neck, liver or kidney cancer. Each CDR3 is given without its conserved first and last residue. D genes are given only for firm matches. Only some rows state a clone size, as once, few, many or a class for expanded clones.

d_gene: -
abundance: few
v_gene: TRBV5-1
CDR3aa: ASSLRGGTEAF

d_gene: -
abundance: -
v_gene: TRBV4-2
CDR3aa: ASSQGPGTEAF

d_gene: -
abundance: -
v_gene: TRBV5-1
CDR3aa: ASSLFTGAGEQY

d_gene: -
abundance: -
v_gene: TRBV6-1
CDR3aa: ASSDWRAQGDEQF

d_gene: -
abundance: -
v_gene: TRBV19
CDR3aa: ASSIPGQLLAKNIQY

d_gene: -
abundance: -
v_gene: TRBV7-8
CDR3aa: ASSFLGGGWETQY

d_gene: -
abundance: -
v_gene: TRBV23-1
CDR3aa: ASSHTQGNEKLF

d_gene: -
abundance: -
v_gene: TRBV18
CDR3aa: ASSTGGSNQPQH

d_gene: TRBD1
abundance: -
v_gene: TRBV5-8
CDR3aa: ASSLYKGASGNTIY

d_gene: TRBD2
abundance: -
v_gene: TRBV4-2
CDR3aa: ASSQTSEQETQY

d_gene: TRBD2
abundance: -
v_gene: TRBV7-6
CDR3aa: ASSSSGRKETQY